This TCR beta chain is from a study of radiation and T cells in renal cell carcinoma. On the study more broadly: Nephrectomy followed 15 Gy stereotactic body radiation by 4 weeks.

The assay was immunoSEQ multiplex PCR, and TCRdb's table has in-frame clones only and misses some. This sample has some 100,000 clones, with 65% to 85% found just once. Regarding the study as a whole: Top tumor clonotypes rose in blood 2 weeks post-radiation, then contracted. Pretreatment tumor biopsies were lacking, so baseline clonotypes are unknown.

The CDR3 is 16 amino acids. CDR1 KGHSH and CDR2 LQKENI come from the germline V gene. V was cut by 6 bases and J by 0 bases, with 17 bases left in between. Remarks on this clone: Its target is unknown.

Time point indicated: baseline pretreatment blood. Documented treatment: 15 Gy SBRT to primary tumor, nephrectomy 4 weeks later. Radiation-treated patients gave blood at baseline, week 2 and week 4. Material: blood, obtained from a patient whose treatment included radiotherapy and nephrectomy. The chain couples TRBV18 to TRBJ1-1; D is unresolved. The clonotype was recovered from a man between 60 and 75 years old with renal cell carcinoma. In DNA, the CDR3 is TGTGCCAGCTCGACCGGCGGGAGTATGGTGAACACTGAAGCTTTCTTT. Its protein product is CASSTGGSMVNTEAFF. Full variable domain (remainder filled in from reference TRBV18 and TRBJ1-1): NAGVMQNPRHLVRRRGQEARLRCSPMKGHSHVYWYRQLPEEGLKFMVYLQKENIIDESGMPKERFSAEFPKEGPSILRIQQVVRGDSAAYFCASSTGGSMVNTEAFFGQGTRLTVV.